The source of this TCR beta chain is a study of graft-versus-host responses after intestinal transplantation. General study points: HvG clone declines early post-transplant were associated with peak circulating GvH levels.

Here immunoSEQ multiplex PCR was the method, and the copy in TCRdb shows in-frame clones only, minus some. This sample has over 80,000 clones, with 75% to 95% found just once. As concerns this clone: What it recognizes is unknown. This same CDR3 is encoded by further DNA sequences in the sample.

The receptor was derived from a human donor who was the organ donor for an intestinal transplant. The material sequenced was unstimulated CD4+ T cells sorted from spleen or lymph node cells, taken before transplant.

The CDR3 protein is CASSLQGNYGYTF. The CDR3 coding sequence is TGTGCCAGCAGCCTCCAGGGGAACTATGGCTACACCTTC. This chain links TRBV27 with TRBJ1-2; D is possibly TRBD1 (6 bases). CDR3 length: 13 amino acids. Germline V gene data show CDR1 as MNHEY and CDR2 as SMNVEV (reference sequence). V dropped 6 bases and J dropped 2 bases, with 10 bases sitting between them.